Below, one T cell receptor beta chain is given with its context. This record belongs to a study of blood T cell repertoires in COVID-19. Turning to the study itself: The study drew acute and convalescent COVID-19 samples from the United States, Italy and Spain.

Germline loops: CDR1 SEHNR, CDR2 FQNEAQ (reference sequence). V lost 4 bases, J lost 2 bases, and 10 bases stayed unmatched. The CDR3 runs to 16 residues. Per the original methods: Using reference gene primer amplification, nucleated cell counts were estimated. Using immunoSEQ multiplex PCR, the repertoire was profiled, and TCRdb retains in-frame clones only, with some absent. V and J calls plus clone size are reproduced from that table; the DNA served to infer D and trimming. Among just under 80,000 clones, 75% to 85% were seen once, and the ten largest hold 4% to 6%. This sequence joins TRBV7-9 and TRBJ2-7; 8 positions agree with TRBD2. The specimen sequenced was peripheral blood. The source is a woman aged 70-85 years with acute or convalescent COVID-19. The CDR3 nucleotides are TGTGCCAGCAGCTCTAGTCGGGGGGGTCGCCCCTACGAGCAGTACTTC. Its protein is CASSSSRGGRPYEQYF.